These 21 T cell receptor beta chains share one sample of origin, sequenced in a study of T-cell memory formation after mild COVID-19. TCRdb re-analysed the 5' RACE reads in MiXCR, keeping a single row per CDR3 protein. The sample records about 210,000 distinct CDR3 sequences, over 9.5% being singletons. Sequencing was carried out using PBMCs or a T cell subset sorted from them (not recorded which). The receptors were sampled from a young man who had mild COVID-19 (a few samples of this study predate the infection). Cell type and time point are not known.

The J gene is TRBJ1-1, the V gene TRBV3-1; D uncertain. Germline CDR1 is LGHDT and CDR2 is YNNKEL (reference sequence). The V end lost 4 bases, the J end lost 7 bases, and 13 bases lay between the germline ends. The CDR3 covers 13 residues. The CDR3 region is CASSRGIDGEAFF. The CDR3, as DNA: TGTGCCAGCAGCCGAGGTATAGACGGTGAAGCTTTCTTT.

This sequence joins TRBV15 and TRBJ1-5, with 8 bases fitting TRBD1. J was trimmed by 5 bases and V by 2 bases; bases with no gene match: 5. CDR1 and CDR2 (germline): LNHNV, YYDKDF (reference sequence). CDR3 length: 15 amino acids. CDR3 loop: CATSRIGQGYQPQHF. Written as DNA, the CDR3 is TGTGCCACCAGCAGAATAGGACAGGGATATCAGCCCCAGCATTTT.

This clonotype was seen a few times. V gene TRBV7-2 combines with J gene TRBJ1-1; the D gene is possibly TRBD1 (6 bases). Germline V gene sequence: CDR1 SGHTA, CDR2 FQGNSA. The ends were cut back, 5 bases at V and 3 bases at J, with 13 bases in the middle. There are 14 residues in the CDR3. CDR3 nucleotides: TGTGCCAGCAGCCGCACAGGGAGGGACACTGAAGCTTTCTTT. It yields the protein CASSRTGRDTEAFF. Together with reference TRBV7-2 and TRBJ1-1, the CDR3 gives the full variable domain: GAGVSQSPSNKVTEKGKDVELRCDPISGHTALYWYRQSLGQGLEFLIYFQGNSAPDKSGLPSDRFSAERTGGSVSTLTIQRTQQEDSAVYLCASSRTGRDTEAFFGQGTRLTVV.

DNA of the CDR3: TGCGCCAGCAGCTTCATGGGGGGCCAAGAGACCCAGTACTTC. Amino acid sequence: CASSFMGGQETQYF. This sequence joins TRBV5-1 and TRBJ2-5, with D possibly matching TRBD2 (6 bases). V lost 2 bases and J lost 1, with 9 bases in between. The germline gives CDR1 SGHRS, CDR2 YFSETQ. CDR3 size: 14 residues.

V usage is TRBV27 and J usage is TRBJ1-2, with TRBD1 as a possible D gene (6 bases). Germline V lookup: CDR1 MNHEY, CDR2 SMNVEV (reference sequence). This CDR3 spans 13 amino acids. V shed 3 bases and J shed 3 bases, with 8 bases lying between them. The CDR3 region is CASSFRGYYGYTF. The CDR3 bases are TGTGCCAGCAGTTTCAGGGGCTACTATGGCTACACCTTC.

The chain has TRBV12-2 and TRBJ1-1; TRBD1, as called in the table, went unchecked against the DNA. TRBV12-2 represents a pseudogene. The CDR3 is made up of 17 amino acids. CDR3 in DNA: TGTGCAAGTCGCCCCGCCGGGGTGCGGGGGATGAACACTGAAGCTTTCTTT. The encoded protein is CASRPAGVRGMNTEAFF.

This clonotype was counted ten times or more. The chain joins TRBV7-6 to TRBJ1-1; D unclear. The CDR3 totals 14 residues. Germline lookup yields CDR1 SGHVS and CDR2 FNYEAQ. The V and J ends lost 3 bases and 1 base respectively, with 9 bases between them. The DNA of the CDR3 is TGTGCCAGCAGCTTCGGGGTTGAGAACACTGAAGCTTTCTTT. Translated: CASSFGVENTEAFF. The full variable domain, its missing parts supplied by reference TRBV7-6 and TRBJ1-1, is GAGVSQSPRYKVTKRGQDVALRCDPISGHVSLYWYRQALGQGPEFLTYFNYEAQQDKSGLPNDRFSAERPEGSISTLTIQRTEQRDSAMYRCASSFGVENTEAFFGQGTRLTVV.

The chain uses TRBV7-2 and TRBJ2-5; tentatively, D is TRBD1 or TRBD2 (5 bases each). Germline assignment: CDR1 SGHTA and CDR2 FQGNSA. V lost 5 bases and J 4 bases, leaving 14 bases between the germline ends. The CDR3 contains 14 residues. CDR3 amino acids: CASSRGVGTETQYF. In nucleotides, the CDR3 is TGTGCCAGCAGCCGAGGGGTGGGGACAGAGACCCAGTACTTC.

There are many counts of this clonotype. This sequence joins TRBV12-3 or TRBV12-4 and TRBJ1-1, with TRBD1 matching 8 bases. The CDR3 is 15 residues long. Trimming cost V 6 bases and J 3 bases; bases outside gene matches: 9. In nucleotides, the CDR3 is TGTGCCAGCAGACCCGGACAGGGCTGGGACACTGAAGCTTTCTTT. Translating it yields CASRPGQGWDTEAFF.

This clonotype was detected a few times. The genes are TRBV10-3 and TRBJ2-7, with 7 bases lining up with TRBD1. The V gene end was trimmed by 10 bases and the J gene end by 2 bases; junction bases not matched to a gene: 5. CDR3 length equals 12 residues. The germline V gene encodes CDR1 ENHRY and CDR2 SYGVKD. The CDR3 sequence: CANSQGTYEQYF. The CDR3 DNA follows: TGTGCCAACTCACAGGGGACCTACGAGCAGTACTTC.

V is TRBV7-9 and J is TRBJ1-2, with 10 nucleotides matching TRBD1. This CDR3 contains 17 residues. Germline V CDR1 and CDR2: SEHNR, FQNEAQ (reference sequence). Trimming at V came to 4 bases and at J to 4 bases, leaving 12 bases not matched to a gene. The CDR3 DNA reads TGTGCCAGCAGCTCACGGGACAGGGGTAATACAACCTATGGCTACACCTTC. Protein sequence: CASSSRDRGNTTYGYTF.

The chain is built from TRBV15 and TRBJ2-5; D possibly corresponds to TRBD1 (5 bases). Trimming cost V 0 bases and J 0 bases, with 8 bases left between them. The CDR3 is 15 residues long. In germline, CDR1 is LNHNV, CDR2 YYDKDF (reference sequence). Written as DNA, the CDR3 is TGTGCCACCAGCAGAGATCAGGACAACCAAGAGACCCAGTACTTC. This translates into CATSRDQDNQETQYF. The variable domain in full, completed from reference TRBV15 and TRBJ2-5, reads DAMVIQNPRYQVTQFGKPVTLSCSQTLNHNVMYWYQQKSSQAPKLLFHYYDKDFNNEADTPDNFQSRRPNTSFCFLDIRSPGLGDTAMYLCATSRDQDNQETQYFGPGTRLLVL.

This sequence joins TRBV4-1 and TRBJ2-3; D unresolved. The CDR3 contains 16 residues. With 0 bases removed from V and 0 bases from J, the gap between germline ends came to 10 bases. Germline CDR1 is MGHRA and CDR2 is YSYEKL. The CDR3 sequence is CASSQESAPSTDTQYF. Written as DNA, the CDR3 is TGCGCCAGCAGCCAAGAGTCAGCCCCTAGCACAGATACGCAGTATTTT.

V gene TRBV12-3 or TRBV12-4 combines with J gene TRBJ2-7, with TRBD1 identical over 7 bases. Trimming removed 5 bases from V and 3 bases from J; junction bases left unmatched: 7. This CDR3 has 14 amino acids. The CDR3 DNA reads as TGTGCCAGCAGTCCGACAGGGTTTGGCTACGAGCAGTACTTC. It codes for CASSPTGFGYEQYF.

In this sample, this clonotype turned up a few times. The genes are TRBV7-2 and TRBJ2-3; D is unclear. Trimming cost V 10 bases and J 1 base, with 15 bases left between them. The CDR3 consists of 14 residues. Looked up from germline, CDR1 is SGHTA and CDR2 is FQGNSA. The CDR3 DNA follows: TGTGCCACCCTCAGGCCGGGTGGCACAGATACGCAGTATTTT. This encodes CATLRPGGTDTQYF.

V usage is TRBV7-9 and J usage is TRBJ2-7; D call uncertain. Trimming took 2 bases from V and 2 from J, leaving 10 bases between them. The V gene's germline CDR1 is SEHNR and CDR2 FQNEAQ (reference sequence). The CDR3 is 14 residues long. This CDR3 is CASSLSSGAYEQYV. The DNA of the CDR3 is TGTGCCAGCAGCTTATCGAGTGGTGCCTACGAGCAGTACGTC.

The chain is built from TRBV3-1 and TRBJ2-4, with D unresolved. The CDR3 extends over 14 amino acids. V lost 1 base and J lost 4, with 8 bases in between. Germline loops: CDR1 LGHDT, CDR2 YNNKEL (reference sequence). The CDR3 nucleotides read TGTGCCAGCAGCCAAGGGTTCGAGAAAAACATTCAGTACTTC. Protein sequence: CASSQGFEKNIQYF.

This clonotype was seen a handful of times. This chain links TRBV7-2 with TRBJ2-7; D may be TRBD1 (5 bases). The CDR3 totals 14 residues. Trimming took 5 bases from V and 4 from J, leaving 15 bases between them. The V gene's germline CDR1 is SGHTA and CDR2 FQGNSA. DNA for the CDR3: TGTGCCAGCAGCACCGACAGAGACGCTTACGAGCAGTACGTC. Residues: CASSTDRDAYEQYV.

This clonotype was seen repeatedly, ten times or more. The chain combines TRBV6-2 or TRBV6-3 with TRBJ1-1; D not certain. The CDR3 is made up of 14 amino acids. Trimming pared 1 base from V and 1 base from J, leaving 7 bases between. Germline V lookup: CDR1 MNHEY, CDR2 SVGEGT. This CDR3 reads CASSYYPANTEAFF. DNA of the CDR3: TGTGCCAGCAGTTACTATCCGGCGAACACTGAAGCTTTCTTT.

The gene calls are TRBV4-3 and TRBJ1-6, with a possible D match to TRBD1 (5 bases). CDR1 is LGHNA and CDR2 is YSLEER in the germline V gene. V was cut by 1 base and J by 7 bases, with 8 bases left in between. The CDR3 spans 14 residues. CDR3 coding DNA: TGCGCCAGCAGCCAAGGGGACGGGAATTCACCCCTCCACTTT. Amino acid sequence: CASSQGDGNSPLHF.

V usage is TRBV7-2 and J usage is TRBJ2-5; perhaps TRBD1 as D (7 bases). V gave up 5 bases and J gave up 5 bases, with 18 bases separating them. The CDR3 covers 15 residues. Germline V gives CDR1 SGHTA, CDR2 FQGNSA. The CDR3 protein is CASSAEQGRWETQYF. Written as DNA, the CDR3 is TGTGCCAGCAGCGCAGAACAGGGGAGGTGGGAGACCCAGTACTTC.